This T cell receptor beta chain comes out of a study of T cell repertoires in cytomegalovirus infection (dated by TCRdb to between 2018 and 2020). With regard to the full study: Because public TCR beta signatures pointed to carriage of CMV infection together with the matching HLA type, the HLA type of each donor mattered for the analysis.

Sequencing instrument: Illumina HiSeq 1500. TCRdb reran the public reads through fastp at Q25 and MiXCR, keeping productive beta chains. Each entry merges the rows of one CDR3 protein and shows their most common DNA and genes. For this sample the table gives hundreds of thousands of distinct CDR3 sequences, of which approximately 31% were detected only once. The top ten hold roughly 13% of the sample. Notes on this clonotype: Its target antigen remains unknown. No base-level quality is on record; no much larger clone is a single base apart.

Paper-wide results and their limitations: In the ex vivo response, HLA-C-restricted CMV-specific TCR beta clonotypes were dominant, and in two of eight donors the single most frequent clonotype came from this HLA-C-restricted group. Carriers of CMV infection plus the relevant HLA type were discriminated by the cumulative frequency of public TCR beta family members in the study cohort and in an independent approximately 350-donor cohort.

The CDR3 runs 14 residues from the cysteine to the phenylalanine. The DNA shown is the 42-base CDR3, in frame from base 1. V and J lose 3 bases and 3 bases, and a span of 8 bases separates them. Looking up the germline V gene yields CDR1 KGHDR and CDR2 SFDVKD. Material: PBMCs. The chain is made from TRBV24-1 and TRBJ1-5; the D gene cannot be resolved reliably. The origin of this receptor is a human donor in good health (CMV status not recorded). Some clones in this sample may be carry-over from other donors' samples. The base sequence is TGTGCCACCAGTGATCCGGGGAACAATCAGCCCCAGCATTTT. It translates to CATSDPGNNQPQHF.